These T cell receptor beta chains were read from a single sample in a study of T cells after yellow fever vaccination. TCRdb processed the 5' RACE reads anew with MiXCR; each CDR3 protein has one entry. The table has hundreds of thousands of distinct CDR3 sequences, roughly an eighth seen once. The sequenced sample was PBMCs, obtained on the day of the yellow fever booster vaccination. The receptors originated from a young man who received the YFV17D yellow fever vaccine. The CDR3 runs from the conserved cysteine through the conserved F or W. The D gene is left open where the match is weak. The size field is filled for only some rows; it gives once, few, many or a size class.

>TRBV5-1|-|TRBD2|TRBJ2-1
TGCGCCAGCAGCTTAAGGGAACCGGCTAGCGGGGGTGAGCAGTTCTTC
CASSLREPASGGEQFF
>TRBV15|-|TRBD1|TRBJ1-1
TGTGCCACCAGCAGAGATCGAACAGGGGGGGGCACTGAAGCTTTCTTT
CATSRDRTGGGTEAFF
>TRBV7-9|-|-|TRBJ2-1
TGTGCCAGCAGCTTAGATATTAGTGAGGCTGAGCAGTTCTTC
CASSLDISEAEQFF
>TRBV29-1|few|-|TRBJ2-7
TGCAGCGTCTCCCCGGACAGAGGCGAGCAGTACTTC
CSVSPDRGEQYF
>TRBV7-6|few|TRBD2|TRBJ2-1
TGTGCCAGCAGCCGTAGCGGGAGAGCAGCGCATGAGCAGTTCTTC
CASSRSGRAAHEQFF
>TRBV29-1|-|-|TRBJ2-2
TGCAGCGTTGGGTGGCGTGGGGAGCTGTTTTTT
CSVGWRGELFF
>TRBV7-2|few|-|TRBJ2-7
TGTGCCAGCAGCTTTTATGCAGGGGCGGAGGAGCAGTACTTC
CASSFYAGAEEQYF
>TRBV7-9|few|-|TRBJ2-5
TGTGCCAGCAGCTCTCCGGGACTCCAAGAGACCCAGTACTTC
CASSSPGLQETQYF
>TRBV3-1|few|-|TRBJ2-7
TGTGCCAGCAGCCAGGATTGGAACTCCTACGAGCAGTACTTC
CASSQDWNSYEQYF
>TRBV7-6|-|-|TRBJ2-7
TGTGCCAGCAGCCAAGAGGTAGGGTCATCGAGCGAGCAGTACTTC
CASSQEVGSSSEQYF
>TRBV5-5|-|-|TRBJ2-7
TGTGCCAGCAGCTTGGGGGTTGGTGAGCAGTACTTC
CASSLGVGEQYF
>TRBV12-3/TRBV12-4|few|-|TRBJ2-1
TGTGCCAGCCTAGGGGGGAGGGCCCAGAATGAGCAGTTCTTC
CASLGGRAQNEQFF
>TRBV7-2|few|-|TRBJ2-5
TGTGCCAGCAGGGGCTTGAGGGGTGGGGCGACCCAGTACTTC
CASRGLRGGATQYF
>TRBV5-1|few|-|TRBJ2-2
TGCGCCAGCAGGGCCTCGAACACCGGGGAGCTGTTTTTT
CASRASNTGELFF
>TRBV7-2|many|-|TRBJ2-5
TGTGCCAGCAGCTCAGGCAAAGAGACCCAGTACTTC
CASSSGKETQYF
>TRBV7-9|many|TRBD2|TRBJ2-3
TGTGCCAGCAGACTAGCGGGGGACACAGATACGCAGTATTTT
CASRLAGDTDTQYF
>TRBV2|-|-|TRBJ1-2
TGTGCCAGCAGCGCTGACAGAACTAACTATGGCTACACCTTC
CASSADRTNYGYTF
>TRBV28|few|TRBD2|TRBJ2-1
TGTGCCAGCAGTCTACCGGGACTACTCTACAATGAGCAGTTCTTC
CASSLPGLLYNEQFF